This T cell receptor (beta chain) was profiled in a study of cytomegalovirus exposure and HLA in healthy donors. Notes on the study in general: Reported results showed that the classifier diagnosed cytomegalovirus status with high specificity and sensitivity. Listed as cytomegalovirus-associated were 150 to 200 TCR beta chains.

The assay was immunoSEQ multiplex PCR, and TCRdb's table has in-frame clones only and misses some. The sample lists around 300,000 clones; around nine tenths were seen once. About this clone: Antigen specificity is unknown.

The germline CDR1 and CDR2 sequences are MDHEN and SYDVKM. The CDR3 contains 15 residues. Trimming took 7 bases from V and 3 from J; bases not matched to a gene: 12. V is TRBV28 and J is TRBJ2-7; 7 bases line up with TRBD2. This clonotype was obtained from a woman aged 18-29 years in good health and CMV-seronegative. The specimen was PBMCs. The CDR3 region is CASTESGNGVYEQYF. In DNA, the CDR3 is TGTGCCAGCACAGAAAGCGGGAACGGGGTCTACGAGCAGTACTTC.